The rows below give T cell receptor beta chains drawn from one sample of a study of CD8 T cells in ankylosing spondylitis. Each CDR3 protein gets one entry after TCRdb re-called the 5' RACE reads with MiXCR. Of a few hundred thousand distinct CDR3 sequences in the sample, 20% to 25% were seen once. Sequenced input: blood, either unsorted or a sorted T cell fraction (not recorded which). The receptors stem from a male donor with ankylosing spondylitis. Each CDR3 is given with its conserved first and last residue. D genes are given only for firm matches. Rows give clone size only sometimes, using once, few, many, or a class for an expanded clone.

>TRBJ2-2|NA|TRBV24-1|NA
CATSDPFGGELFF
TGTGCCACCAGTGATCCGTTCGGGGGGGAGCTGTTTTTT
>TRBJ1-5|NA|TRBV10-3|NA
CAISPGRINQPQHF
TGTGCCATCAGCCCCGGACGAATCAATCAGCCCCAGCATTTT
>TRBJ1-5|NA|TRBV10-3|NA
CATTGPDLNQPQHF
TGTGCCACTACGGGACCAGACCTCAATCAGCCCCAGCATTTT
>TRBJ2-3|TRBD2|TRBV20-1|many
CSAKTSVGTDTQYF
TGCAGTGCAAAGACTAGCGTAGGCACAGATACGCAGTATTTT
>TRBJ2-1|TRBD1|TRBV12-3/TRBV12-4|few
CASSRGQRYNEQFF
TGTGCCAGCAGCCGGGGACAGCGATACAATGAGCAGTTCTTC
>TRBJ2-1|TRBD1|TRBV11-3|NA
CASSFLTGVYNEQFF
TGTGCCAGCAGCTTCCTAACAGGGGTATACAATGAGCAGTTCTTC
>TRBJ2-3|NA|TRBV20-1|once
CSAQGATDTQYF
TGCAGTGCCCAGGGCGCTACAGATACGCAGTATTTT
>TRBJ2-7|NA|TRBV9|few
CASSVAQENEQYF
TGTGCCAGCAGCGTAGCGCAGGAGAACGAGCAGTACTTC
>TRBJ2-3|TRBD2|TRBV7-2|NA
CASSVLAGVTDTQYF
TGTGCCAGCAGCGTACTAGCGGGAGTCACAGATACGCAGTATTTT
>TRBJ2-7|NA|TRBV12-3/TRBV12-4|few
CASSQGGPFYEQYF
TGTGCCAGCAGTCAAGGGGGACCATTCTACGAGCAGTACTTC
>TRBJ1-5|NA|TRBV7-2|NA
CASSSTTLSNQPQHF
TGTGCCAGCAGCTCCACGACCCTTAGCAATCAGCCCCAGCATTTT
>TRBJ2-2|NA|TRBV29-1|few
CSVETGRGTGELFF
TGCAGCGTTGAAACGGGAAGGGGAACCGGGGAGCTGTTTTTT
>TRBJ2-4|TRBD1|TRBV9|NA
CASSSGQGLAKNIQYF
TGTGCCAGCAGCAGTGGACAGGGGCTAGCCAAAAACATTCAGTACTTC
>TRBJ2-2|TRBD1|TRBV29-1|NA
CSVGTAFAGELFF
TGCAGCGTCGGGACAGCTTTTGCCGGGGAGCTGTTTTTT
>TRBJ2-2|TRBD1|TRBV6-5|NA
CASSFGTGGPGELFF
TGTGCCAGCAGTTTCGGGACAGGGGGCCCCGGGGAGCTGTTTTTT
>TRBJ2-7|TRBD2|TRBV10-3|NA
CAIRGLGPTDSYEQYF
TGTGCCATCAGGGGACTAGGACCAACTGACTCCTACGAGCAGTACTTC
>TRBJ2-1|NA|TRBV20-1|few
CSAGSSDPYNEQFF
TGCAGTGCAGGCAGTAGCGACCCCTACAATGAGCAGTTCTTC
>TRBJ2-7|NA|TRBV5-1|few
CASSLVLGTSYEQYF
TGCGCCAGCAGCTTAGTGCTAGGGACGTCCTACGAGCAGTACTTC
>TRBJ2-5|NA|TRBV20-1|NA
CSARTGNGIEETQYF
TGCAGTGCTAGAACCGGAAACGGGATTGAGGAGACCCAGTACTTC
>TRBJ2-3|NA|TRBV6-5|NA
CASVGIRVAGTDTQYF
TGTGCCAGCGTTGGGATAAGGGTAGCGGGCACAGATACGCAGTATTTT
>TRBJ2-7|NA|TRBV20-1|few
CSASKGFHYEQYF
TGCAGTGCTAGTAAGGGTTTTCACTACGAGCAGTACTTC
>TRBJ2-5|TRBD2|TRBV20-1|NA
CSARTAFSAGGLSFSETQYF
TGCAGTGCTAGAACCGCGTTCTCGGCGGGAGGGCTGAGTTTTTCAGAGACCCAGTACTTC
>TRBJ2-1|NA|TRBV29-1|many
CSVVRGSSYNEQFF
TGCAGCGTTGTTCGTGGTAGCTCCTACAATGAGCAGTTCTTC
>TRBJ2-7|TRBD2|TRBV15|few
CATSRLGLSGSRYEQYF
TGTGCCACCAGCAGACTCGGGCTTAGCGGGAGTAGGTACGAGCAGTACTTC
>TRBJ2-3|NA|TRBV24-1|NA
CATSADGGTDTQYF
TGTGCCACCAGTGCAGACGGAGGCACAGATACGCAGTATTTT
>TRBJ2-2|NA|TRBV10-3|few
CAASSLDARTGELFF
TGTGCCGCGTCTTCTTTGGATGCACGAACCGGGGAGCTGTTTTTT
>TRBJ1-2|NA|TRBV14|NA
CASSQDRIRYTF
TGTGCCAGCAGCCAAGATCGTATTCGTTACACCTTC
>TRBJ2-2|TRBD2|TRBV19|NA
CASSRSGDNTGELFF
TGTGCCAGTAGTAGGAGCGGGGATAACACCGGGGAGCTGTTTTTT
>TRBJ1-1|NA|TRBV6-2/TRBV6-3|many
CASSLLRDTEAFF
TGTGCCAGCAGCCTCCTTCGGGATACTGAAGCTTTCTTT
>TRBJ2-7|NA|TRBV20-1|NA
CSARRDANSYEQYF
TGCAGTGCTAGACGGGACGCGAACTCCTACGAGCAGTACTTC
>TRBJ2-7|TRBD2|TRBV11-3|few
CASSSSSGSFLYEQYF
TGTGCCAGCAGCTCGAGTAGCGGGAGCTTCCTCTACGAGCAGTACTTC
>TRBJ2-3|TRBD2|TRBV15|NA
CATSRDLTSGTPLADTQYF
TGTGCCACCAGCAGAGATTTGACTAGCGGAACCCCTCTCGCAGATACGCAGTATTTT
>TRBJ1-1|NA|TRBV21-1|NA
CASSNSGGPNTEAFF
TGTGCCAGCAGCAACTCTGGGGGCCCGAACACTGAAGCTTTCTTT
>TRBJ1-2|TRBD1|TRBV9|NA
CASSGLWTGAYGYTF
TGTGCCAGCAGCGGCTTGTGGACAGGGGCATATGGCTACACCTTC
>TRBJ2-1|TRBD2|TRBV20-1|many
CSAPGLAADNEQFF
TGCAGTGCACCGGGACTAGCGGCCGACAATGAGCAGTTCTTC
>TRBJ2-3|NA|TRBV12-5|NA
CASGLTSYREDTQYF
TGTGCTAGTGGTTTGACCTCCTACAGGGAAGATACGCAGTATTTT
>TRBJ2-3|TRBD2|TRBV27|few
CASSPRTSGTDTQYF
TGTGCCAGCAGTCCCAGGACTAGCGGCACAGATACGCAGTATTTT
>TRBJ1-1|NA|TRBV11-2|few
CASSESTAGLGAFF
TGTGCCAGCAGCGAATCGACAGCAGGGTTAGGAGCTTTCTTT
>TRBJ2-3|NA|TRBV20-1|NA
CSARSFREMADTQYF
TGCAGTGCTAGATCCTTTCGGGAGATGGCAGATACGCAGTATTTT
>TRBJ2-3|NA|TRBV7-9|few
CATSLGRTTTDTQYF
TGTGCCACATCCTTGGGCAGAACAACGACAGATACGCAGTATTTT
>TRBJ2-3|NA|TRBV29-1|NA
CSGRLRESTDTQYF
TGCAGCGGGCGACTTCGGGAGAGCACAGATACGCAGTATTTT
>TRBJ2-5|NA|TRBV7-7|NA
CASSLNPPMAGAQYF
TGTGCCAGCAGCTTAAACCCCCCAATGGCCGGGGCCCAGTACTTC
>TRBJ2-2|NA|TRBV5-1|NA
CASSGWNTGELFF
TGCGCCAGCAGCGGATGGAACACCGGGGAGCTGTTTTTT
>TRBJ2-5|NA|TRBV5-5|few
CASRAGNVQETQYF
TGTGCCAGCAGGGCGGGTAACGTCCAAGAGACCCAGTACTTC
>TRBJ1-4|NA|TRBV12-3/TRBV12-4|once
CASSLEGQGWGLQNEKLFF
TGTGCCAGCAGTTTAGAAGGGCAGGGTTGGGGCCTCCAAAATGAAAAACTGTTTTTT
>TRBJ2-7|TRBD2|TRBV20-1|few
CSAETRLAGGYEQYF
TGCAGTGCTGAAACAAGACTAGCGGGAGGCTACGAGCAGTACTTC
>TRBJ2-1|TRBD2|TRBV5-1|NA
CASSLTSGTSSYNEQFF
TGCGCCAGCAGCTTGACTAGCGGGACCAGCTCCTACAATGAGCAGTTCTTC
>TRBJ2-2|TRBD1|TRBV10-3|NA
CATRDRDTGELFF
TGTGCCACCAGGGACAGGGACACCGGGGAGCTGTTTTTT
>TRBJ2-2|NA|TRBV28|few
CASNRLVGFSTGELFF
TGTGCCAGCAACCGGCTGGTAGGGTTCAGCACCGGGGAGCTGTTTTTT
>TRBJ1-6|NA|TRBV25-1|few
CASSGSTVSYNSPLHF
TGTGCCAGCAGTGGCAGCACCGTCTCCTATAATTCACCCCTCCACTTT
>TRBJ2-5|NA|TRBV12-3/TRBV12-4|few
CASSLFFGGETQYF
TGTGCCAGCAGTTTATTTTTCGGTGGGGAGACCCAGTACTTC
>TRBJ2-1|NA|TRBV5-1|NA
CASSLGSPHNEQFF
TGCGCCAGCAGCTTGGGCAGCCCACACAATGAGCAGTTCTTC
>TRBJ2-7|TRBD2|TRBV28|few
CASKNAGDESYEQYF
TGTGCCAGCAAAAATGCGGGAGACGAATCCTACGAGCAGTACTTC